This passage covers 32 T cell receptor beta chains from one sample sequenced in a study of CD8 T cells in ankylosing spondylitis (dated by TCRdb to 2015 to 2018). The library was built by means of 5' RACE. Instrument used: Illumina HiSeq 2500. TCRdb itself trimmed the public reads at Q25 with fastp, ran MiXCR and retained productive beta chains. Under each unique CDR3 protein, matching rows form one entry showing the most common genes and DNA. Present in this sample are some 250,000 distinct CDR3 sequences, about 11% of which were seen just once. The ten top clones hold less than 7.5% of the sample. Sequences were obtained from blood, either unsorted or a sorted T cell fraction (not recorded which). The receptors were gathered from a male donor with ankylosing spondylitis or in good health (not recorded which).

This clonotype has a count of ten or more. The chain joins TRBV29-1 to TRBJ2-1, with 10 nucleotides matching TRBD1. Germline values: CDR1 SQVTM, CDR2 ANQGSEA. This CDR3 is 14 amino acids long. Trimming at V came to 5 bases and at J to 8 bases, leaving 9 bases not matched to a gene. CDR3: CSVRWDRGADEQFF. CDR3 nucleotides: TGCAGCGTTAGGTGGGACAGGGGAGCCGATGAGCAGTTCTTC.

This clonotype was picked up many times. The V and J genes are TRBV29-1 and TRBJ2-1; D might be TRBD2 (6 bases). The CDR3 covers 12 residues. With 6 bases removed from V and 4 bases from J, the gap between germline ends came to 10 bases. Germline-derived CDR1 and CDR2 are SQVTM and ANQGSEA. The CDR3 spells CSVGGLYNEQFF. The CDR3 DNA is TGCAGCGTGGGGGGACTGTACAATGAGCAGTTCTTC.

This clonotype was seen ten or more times. V usage is TRBV27 and J usage is TRBJ2-1; 8 bases align to TRBD2. Germline trimming cut 2 bases from V and 9 bases from J; bases unmatched to any gene: 6. Germline V gene lookup returns CDR1 MNHEY and CDR2 SMNVEV (reference sequence). CDR3 length equals 14 residues. DNA of the CDR3: TGTGCCAGCAGTTTAAGCCGGACTAGCAGTGAGCAGTTCTTC. Translating gives CASSLSRTSSEQFF.

This clonotype appeared many times. This sequence joins TRBV12-3 or TRBV12-4 and TRBJ2-1, with 7 bases that match TRBD1. Losses at the gene ends were 3 bases for V and 8 bases for J; bases not matched to a gene: 4. This CDR3 spans 13 amino acids. The CDR3, as DNA: TGTGCCAGCAGTTTGGGGACAGTTGATGAGCAGTTCTTC. Translated, it gives CASSLGTVDEQFF.

This clonotype appeared many times. The rearrangement uses TRBV10-3 and TRBJ2-3; TRBD2 aligns across 14 bases. The CDR3 length is 18 residues. The V gene end was trimmed by 6 bases and the J gene end by 6 bases; junction bases not matched to a gene: 14. The germline gives CDR1 ENHRY, CDR2 SYGVKD. The CDR3 region has the DNA TGTGCCATCAGCGAGAAGGCGCCGGGACTAGCGGGAGAGGATACGCAGTATTTT. Translated, it gives CAISEKAPGLAGEDTQYF.

This clonotype was seen repeatedly, ten times or more. The chain joins TRBV15 to TRBJ1-4; 12 bases line up with TRBD1. The CDR3 extends over 15 amino acids. The V segment lost 3 bases and the J segment 7 bases; nucleotides outside the gene matches: 3. Looked up from germline, CDR1 is LNHNV and CDR2 is YYDKDF (reference sequence). DNA of the CDR3: TGTGCCACCAGCAGGGGGACAGGGGGCTCTGAAAAACTGTTTTTT. This translates into CATSRGTGGSEKLFF. The full variable domain, rest sourced from reference TRBV15 and TRBJ1-4, is DAMVIQNPRYQVTQFGKPVTLSCSQTLNHNVMYWYQQKSSQAPKLLFHYYDKDFNNEADTPDNFQSRRPNTSFCFLDIRSPGLGDTAMYLCATSRGTGGSEKLFFGSGTQLSVL.

This clonotype has ten or more counts. This rearrangement joins TRBV12-3 or TRBV12-4 to TRBJ2-7; 9 bases line up with TRBD1. V lost 6 bases and J lost 6; bases outside the gene matches: 12. This CDR3 region has 15 residues. This chain's CDR3 is CASRPMRDRVSEQYF. DNA for the CDR3: TGTGCCAGCAGGCCTATGAGGGACAGGGTGTCCGAGCAGTACTTC.

This clonotype was counted at least ten times. This chain links TRBV5-1 with TRBJ2-1; 7 bases line up with TRBD2. This CDR3 spans 15 amino acids. The V segment lost 4 bases and the J segment 2 bases; nucleotides outside the gene matches: 6. Germline loops: CDR1 SGHRS, CDR2 YFSETQ. Written as DNA, the CDR3 is TGCGCCAGCAGCATAGCGGGCTGGACCTACAATGAGCAGTTCTTC. Amino acids: CASSIAGWTYNEQFF.

This clonotype came up a few times. V gene TRBV30 combines with J gene TRBJ2-2; a weak D match, TRBD1 (5 bases). The germline V gene encodes CDR1 GTSNPN and CDR2 SVGIG (reference sequence). Trimming stripped 4 bases from V and 6 bases from J, with 12 bases between. The CDR3 contains 13 residues. This CDR3 is CAWTPTVSGELFF. The CDR3 DNA reads TGTGCCTGGACCCCGACAGTTTCCGGGGAGCTGTTTTTT.

Only a few counts were recorded for this clonotype. This rearrangement joins TRBV12-3 or TRBV12-4 to TRBJ2-5; the match to TRBD1 covers 8 bases. The CDR3 covers 16 residues. Trimming took 7 bases from V and 0 from J; bases not matched to a gene: 10. The CDR3 loop reads CASIKGTGLDQETQYF. CDR3 bases: TGTGCCAGCATCAAAGGGACAGGTCTGGACCAAGAGACCCAGTACTTC.

This clonotype was found a few times. The chain uses TRBV16 and TRBJ2-7; 7 positions agree with TRBD2. The CDR3 is 14 amino acids. Germline CDR1 and CDR2: KGHSY and FQNENV. With 3 bases clipped from V and 6 bases from J, the junction kept 8 bases outside the gene matches. CDR3 nucleotides: TGTGCCAGCAGCCAGGGGAGGGTGGCATCCGAGCAGTACTTC. The encoded protein is CASSQGRVASEQYF.

This clonotype was detected ten times or more. V is TRBV6-1 and J is TRBJ2-1; the match to TRBD1 covers 9 bases. Germline values: CDR1 MNHNS, CDR2 SASEGT. CDR3 length equals 17 residues. V lost 5 bases to trimming and J lost 6 bases; unmatched junction nucleotides: 14. The CDR3 nucleotides are TGTGCCAGCAGTCTAAATCCCGGGACAGGGACGGGCAATGAGCAGTTCTTC. It is translated as CASSLNPGTGTGNEQFF.

This clonotype was seen more than once but under ten times. V gene TRBV30 combines with J gene TRBJ2-6; no reliable D call. The V end lost 0 bases, the J end lost 1 base, and 1 base lay between the germline ends. The CDR3 is 13 residues long. Germline assignment: CDR1 GTSNPN and CDR2 SVGIG (reference sequence). The CDR3, as DNA: TGTGCCTGGAGTGTATCTGGGGCCAACGTCCTGACTTTC. It specifies CAWSVSGANVLTF.

This clonotype was detected ten times or more. This chain connects TRBV5-1 to TRBJ2-1; maybe TRBD1 (6 bases). From germline, CDR1 is SGHRS and CDR2 YFSETQ. V dropped 4 bases and J dropped 9 bases, with 17 bases sitting between them. The CDR3 is 14 amino acids. The CDR3 sequence: CASSGSGHTFEQFF. The CDR3 DNA follows: TGCGCCAGCAGCGGGTCGGGACACACCTTTGAGCAGTTCTTC. The whole variable domain, filled in from reference TRBV5-1 and TRBJ2-1, reads KAGVTQTPRYLIKTRGQQVTLSCSPISGHRSVSWYQQTPGQGLQFLFEYFSETQRNKGNFPGRFSGRQFSNSRSEMNVSTLELGDSALYLCASSGSGHTFEQFFGPGTRLTVL.

This clonotype was observed many times. The CDR3 spells CAISAQRSNQPQHF. The CDR3 DNA follows: TGTGCCATCAGTGCCCAACGGAGCAATCAGCCCCAGCATTTT. V and J are TRBV10-3 and TRBJ1-5; no reliable D call. From germline, CDR1 is ENHRY and CDR2 SYGVKD. The germline V and J ends were trimmed by 4 bases and 1 base, with 8 bases remaining between them. CDR3 length: 14 amino acids.

This clonotype was observed many times. This sequence joins TRBV10-2 and TRBJ2-5; tentatively, D is TRBD2 (6 bases). The V gene lost 8 bases and the J gene lost 5 bases, with 15 bases spanning the gap. The CDR3 has 13 amino acids. The germline gives CDR1 WSHSY, CDR2 SAAADI. The CDR3 bases are TGCGCCAGCGGTTCCTCTAGCGTGGAGACCCAGTACTTC. This sequence encodes CASGSSSVETQYF.

This chain links TRBV18 with TRBJ2-5, with a possible D match to TRBD2 (6 bases). Per the germline V gene, CDR1 is KGHSH and CDR2 is LQKENI. V shed 3 bases and J shed 4 bases, with 12 bases lying between them. The CDR3 length is 14 residues. Here the CDR3 DNA reads TGTGCCAGCTCACCGCCGGGACTCCCAGAGACCCAGTACTTC. It yields the protein CASSPPGLPETQYF.

Ten or more counts support this clonotype. This sequence joins TRBV5-1 and TRBJ1-2; the D gene is possibly TRBD1 (6 bases). Germline V gene sequence: CDR1 SGHRS, CDR2 YFSETQ. This CDR3 spans 14 amino acids. Deletions cut 0 bases from V and 2 bases from J, with 8 bases between. The CDR3 reads CASSLGQENYGYTF. The DNA of the CDR3 is TGCGCCAGCAGCTTGGGACAGGAAAACTATGGCTACACCTTC.

This clonotype occurred many times. This chain joins TRBV3-1 and TRBJ1-4; no clear D. Per the germline V gene, CDR1 is LGHDT and CDR2 is YNNKEL (reference sequence). CDR3 length: 11 amino acids. Trimming removed 2 bases from V and 7 bases from J, with 2 bases in between. CDR3: CASSQSEKLFF. The CDR3 bases are TGTGCCAGCAGCCAATCTGAAAAACTGTTTTTT.

This clonotype was observed at least ten times. The gene calls are TRBV20-1 and TRBJ2-7; D not certain. V gave up 3 bases and J gave up 2 bases, with 23 bases separating them. This CDR3 has 17 amino acids. Germline CDR1 DFQATT, CDR2 SNEGSKA (reference sequence). CDR3 loop: CSARVIGRVGSPYEQYF. In DNA form, the CDR3 reads TGCAGTGCTAGGGTAATTGGCAGAGTTGGATCCCCCTACGAGCAGTACTTC.

This clonotype has a handful of counts. This chain joins TRBV29-1 and TRBJ2-4; D may correspond to TRBD1 or TRBD2 (6 bases each). The V gene lost 7 bases and the J gene lost 9 bases, with 19 bases spanning the gap. Germline V CDR1 and CDR2: SQVTM, ANQGSEA. The CDR3 consists of 13 residues. The chain's CDR3 is CSATMGGQSIQYF. As DNA, the CDR3 is TGCAGCGCCACAATGGGGGGACAAAGCATTCAGTACTTC.

This clonotype was seen repeatedly, ten times or more. The chain uses TRBV6-5 and TRBJ2-1; 11 bases are shared with TRBD1. From germline, CDR1 is MNHEY and CDR2 SVGAGI. With 1 base clipped from V and 3 bases from J, the junction kept 20 bases outside the gene matches. This CDR3 contains 22 residues. The CDR3 is CASSYYLLGQGAINSYYNEQFF. The CDR3 DNA reads TGTGCCAGCAGTTACTATCTACTTGGACAGGGGGCTATAAATTCTTACTACAATGAGCAGTTCTTC.

This chain links TRBV7-9 with TRBJ1-2; 7 bases line up with TRBD1. This CDR3 comprises 16 residues. Germline CDR1 is SEHNR and CDR2 is FQNEAQ (reference sequence). The trim removed 4 bases at V and 0 bases at J, leaving 8 bases unmatched. CDR3 amino acids: CASSSTGVEANYGYTF. The CDR3 bases are TGTGCCAGCAGCTCTACAGGGGTCGAAGCTAACTATGGCTACACCTTC. Together with reference TRBV7-9 and TRBJ1-2, the CDR3 gives the full variable domain: DTGVSQNPRHKITKRGQNVTFRCDPISEHNRLYWYRQTLGQGPEFLTYFQNEAQLEKSRLLSDRFSAERPKGSFSTLEIQRTEQGDSAMYLCASSSTGVEANYGYTFGSGTRLTVV.

This clonotype was found many times. V and J are TRBV5-1 and TRBJ2-2; TRBD1 aligns across 9 bases. Germline V gene data show CDR1 as SGHRS and CDR2 as YFSETQ. Unmatched junction bases numbered 10, after V lost 6 bases and J lost 4 bases. This CDR3 has 16 residues. The CDR3 protein is CASNHYETGGTGELFF. Written as DNA, the CDR3 is TGCGCCAGCAACCATTATGAGACAGGGGGCACCGGGGAGCTGTTTTTT. Combining the CDR3 with reference TRBV5-1 and TRBJ2-2 gives the whole variable domain KAGVTQTPRYLIKTRGQQVTLSCSPISGHRSVSWYQQTPGQGLQFLFEYFSETQRNKGNFPGRFSGRQFSNSRSEMNVSTLELGDSALYLCASNHYETGGTGELFFGEGSRLTVL.

This clonotype was observed many times. V usage is TRBV7-3 and J usage is TRBJ2-3; D not resolved. From germline, CDR1 is SGHTA and CDR2 FQGTGA. This CDR3 contains 13 residues. Trimming removed 5 bases from V and 6 bases from J, with 12 bases in between. The CDR3 DNA is TGTGCCAGCAGCCTACAGCCTCGCGATACGCAGTATTTT. This codes for CASSLQPRDTQYF.

This clonotype turned up a few times. V and J are TRBV3-1 and TRBJ2-1; D might be TRBD2 (5 bases). CDR1 LGHDT and CDR2 YNNKEL come from the germline V gene (reference sequence). The CDR3 length is 15 residues. Trimming left V 4 bases short and J 1 base short, with 11 bases between. CDR3 region: CASSRWETSYNEQFF. CDR3 DNA sequence: TGTGCCAGCAGCCGATGGGAGACTTCCTACAATGAGCAGTTCTTC.

J is TRBJ1-2 and V is TRBV29-1; 8 bases line up with TRBD1. Germline loops: CDR1 SQVTM, CDR2 ANQGSEA. The CDR3 spans 13 residues. After removal of 3 bases from V and 5 bases from J, the junction contained 5 bases not matched to a gene. The CDR3 here is CSVDYRDRYGYTF. CDR3 coding DNA: TGCAGCGTTGATTACCGGGACAGGTATGGCTACACCTTC.

This clonotype was observed at least ten times. V usage is TRBV20-1 and J usage is TRBJ2-1, with 8 bases lining up with TRBD2. The germline CDR1 and CDR2 sequences are DFQATT and SNEGSKA (reference sequence). Trimming at V came to 3 bases and at J to 4 bases, leaving 8 bases not matched to a gene. CDR3 length equals 15 residues. In DNA form, the CDR3 reads TGCAGTGCTAGTGGGCCGGGGGGGTCATACAATGAGCAGTTCTTC. Amino acids: CSASGPGGSYNEQFF.

The J gene is TRBJ1-2, the V gene TRBV12-3 or TRBV12-4; no reliable D call. The CDR3 totals 14 residues. V lost 1 base and J lost 4, with 10 bases in between. The DNA of the CDR3 is TGTGCCAGCAGTTTAGAACCGGGAGGCTATGGCTACACCTTC. It yields the protein CASSLEPGGYGYTF.

This clonotype was detected ten times or more. This sequence joins TRBV29-1 and TRBJ2-5; D call uncertain. This CDR3 region has 14 residues. V was trimmed by 0 bases and J by 0 bases, leaving 8 bases between them. The V gene's germline CDR1 is SQVTM and CDR2 ANQGSEA. The CDR3 DNA reads as TGCAGCGTTGAAGATCTTGAGTACCAAGAGACCCAGTACTTC. Its protein product is CSVEDLEYQETQYF.

This clonotype occurred many times. The rearrangement links TRBV12-3 or TRBV12-4 to TRBJ1-2; maybe TRBD1 (5 bases). The V end lost 6 bases, the J end lost 2 bases, and 10 bases lay between the germline ends. CDR3 length: 13 amino acids. The CDR3 region is CASSRDENYGYTF. CDR3 nucleotides: TGTGCCAGCAGCCGGGACGAAAACTATGGCTACACCTTC.

This clonotype occurred many times. The V call is TRBV10-3, the J call TRBJ2-5; D ambiguous. The germline CDR1 and CDR2 sequences are ENHRY and SYGVKD. The CDR3 sequence is 11 residues long. Between the trimmed V and J ends, which lost 10 bases and 5 bases, there was a span of 11 bases. The CDR3 reads CATSESETQYF. CDR3 nucleotide sequence: TGTGCCACGTCGGAGAGCGAGACCCAGTACTTC.